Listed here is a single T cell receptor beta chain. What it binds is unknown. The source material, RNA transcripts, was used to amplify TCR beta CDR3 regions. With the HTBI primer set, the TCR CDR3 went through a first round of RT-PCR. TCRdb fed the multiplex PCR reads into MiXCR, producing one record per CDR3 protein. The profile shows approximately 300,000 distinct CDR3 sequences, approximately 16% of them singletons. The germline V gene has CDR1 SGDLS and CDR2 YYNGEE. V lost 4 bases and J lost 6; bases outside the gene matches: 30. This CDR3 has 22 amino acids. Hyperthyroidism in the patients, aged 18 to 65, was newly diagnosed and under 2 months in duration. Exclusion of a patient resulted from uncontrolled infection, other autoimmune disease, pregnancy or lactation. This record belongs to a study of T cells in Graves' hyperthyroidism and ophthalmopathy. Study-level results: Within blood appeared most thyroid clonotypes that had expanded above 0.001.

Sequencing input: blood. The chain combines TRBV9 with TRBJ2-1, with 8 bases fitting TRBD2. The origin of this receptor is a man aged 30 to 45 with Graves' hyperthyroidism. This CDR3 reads CASSPLVFRDPGLGWESNEQFF. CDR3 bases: TGTGCCAGCAGCCCCCTCGTATTCAGGGACCCGGGACTAGGGTGGGAGTCCAATGAGCAGTTCTTC.